This is a list of T cell receptor beta chains from one sample in a study of T cell responses to AZD1222 COVID-19 vaccine. Sequenced by immunoSEQ multiplex PCR; TCRdb stores in-frame clones only, minus some. The table lists about 42,000 clones, around 88% of them singletons. This material consisted of peripheral blood, taken 28 days after the second AZD1222 dose. The source is an adult who received the AZD1222 COVID-19 vaccine. Each CDR3 is given with its conserved first and last residue. The D gene is left open where the match is weak. Expanded clones are given a class, and other clones once, few, many or no size at all.

CDR3 DNA: TGTGCCAGCAGCTTAAACCCGAAGGGGGGCACAGATACGCAGTATTTT
CDR3 protein: CASSLNPKGGTDTQYF
V gene: TRBV7-3
clone size: .
CDR3 length: 16
J gene: TRBJ2-3
D gene: .

CDR3 DNA: TGTGCTAGTGGTGCCTGGACAGGGTTAGGCAATCAGCCCCAGCATTTT
CDR3 protein: CASGAWTGLGNQPQHF
V gene: TRBV12-5
clone size: .
CDR3 length: 16
J gene: TRBJ1-5
D gene: TRBD1

CDR3 DNA: TGTGCCAGCAGTTCCCTGATCCGGGACAGAAAGGCGAGCAATCAGCCCCAGCATTTT
CDR3 protein: CASSSLIRDRKASNQPQHF
V gene: TRBV27
clone size: .
CDR3 length: 19
J gene: TRBJ1-5
D gene: TRBD1

CDR3 DNA: TGTGCCAGCAGCCGTATCGGTAGCGGGAGGCTCTATGAGCAGTTCTTC
CDR3 protein: CASSRIGSGRLYEQFF
V gene: TRBV28
clone size: .
CDR3 length: 16
J gene: TRBJ2-1
D gene: TRBD2

CDR3 DNA: TGTGCCAGCGCGACGGGGGCCGACTATGGCTACACCTTC
CDR3 protein: CASATGADYGYTF
V gene: TRBV18
clone size: .
CDR3 length: 13
J gene: TRBJ1-2
D gene: .

CDR3 DNA: TGTGCCAGCACTACCCCGCGGGGGGGAAACTATGGCTACACCTTC
CDR3 protein: CASTTPRGGNYGYTF
V gene: TRBV3-1/TRBV3-2
clone size: few
CDR3 length: 15
J gene: TRBJ1-2
D gene: .

CDR3 DNA: TGTGCCAGCAGCGTAGGGGCAGGGGGTAGGAGCTATGGCTACACCTTC
CDR3 protein: CASSVGAGGRSYGYTF
V gene: TRBV9
clone size: .
CDR3 length: 16
J gene: TRBJ1-2
D gene: TRBD1

CDR3 DNA: TGTGCTAGTGGTGGGCAGGGGGCGAACTATGGCTACACCTTC
CDR3 protein: CASGGQGANYGYTF
V gene: TRBV12-5
clone size: .
CDR3 length: 14
J gene: TRBJ1-2
D gene: TRBD1

CDR3 DNA: TGTGCCAGCAGCCAGAGTGGGCTAGCGGGAGTGGGGGGCACCGGGGAGCTGTTTTTT
CDR3 protein: CASSQSGLAGVGGTGELFF
V gene: TRBV7-2
clone size: .
CDR3 length: 19
J gene: TRBJ2-2
D gene: TRBD2

CDR3 DNA: TGTGCCAGCAGGACGACAGGGGGGCACTATGGCTACACCTTC
CDR3 protein: CASRTTGGHYGYTF
V gene: TRBV6-5
clone size: .
CDR3 length: 14
J gene: TRBJ1-2
D gene: TRBD1

CDR3 DNA: TGTGCCAGCAGTTACACCGGGACAAGCACAGATACGCAGTATTTT
CDR3 protein: CASSYTGTSTDTQYF
V gene: TRBV6-5
clone size: few
CDR3 length: 15
J gene: TRBJ2-3
D gene: .

CDR3 DNA: TGTGCCAGCAAGGGCCAGGGGAACACCGGGGAGCTGTTTTTT
CDR3 protein: CASKGQGNTGELFF
V gene: TRBV3-1/TRBV3-2
clone size: few
CDR3 length: 14
J gene: TRBJ2-2
D gene: .

CDR3 DNA: TGTGCCATCAGCCCGCAGGGTGGTGGAAACACCATATATTTT
CDR3 protein: CAISPQGGGNTIYF
V gene: TRBV10-3
clone size: .
CDR3 length: 14
J gene: TRBJ1-3
D gene: .

CDR3 DNA: TGTGCCAGCAGTTTACAGGGAAGAACTGAAGCTTTCTTT
CDR3 protein: CASSLQGRTEAFF
V gene: TRBV12-3/TRBV12-4
clone size: .
CDR3 length: 13
J gene: TRBJ1-1
D gene: .

CDR3 DNA: TGTGCCAGCAGTGATAGAGGACGGAACACTGAAGCTTTCTTT
CDR3 protein: CASSDRGRNTEAFF
V gene: TRBV6-1
clone size: once
CDR3 length: 14
J gene: TRBJ1-1
D gene: .

CDR3 DNA: TGTGCCAGCAGCGCCGGCCTACAGGGAGTGGATGGCTACACCTTC
CDR3 protein: CASSAGLQGVDGYTF
V gene: TRBV9
clone size: .
CDR3 length: 15
J gene: TRBJ1-2
D gene: .

CDR3 DNA: TGCGCCAGCAGCCAAGACAGCGGGGGAATCACAGATACGCAGTATTTT
CDR3 protein: CASSQDSGGITDTQYF
V gene: TRBV4-1
clone size: .
CDR3 length: 16
J gene: TRBJ2-3
D gene: TRBD2

CDR3 DNA: TGTGCCAGCAGCCTTGCAGGGGCGATGAACGAGCAGTACTTC
CDR3 protein: CASSLAGAMNEQYF
V gene: TRBV3-1/TRBV3-2
clone size: .
CDR3 length: 14
J gene: TRBJ2-7
D gene: .

CDR3 DNA: TGCGCCAGCAGTCCTGGTCGCGGGAGCGGCTTCTCCGAGCAGTACTTC
CDR3 protein: CASSPGRGSGFSEQYF
V gene: TRBV5-1
clone size: .
CDR3 length: 16
J gene: TRBJ2-7
D gene: TRBD2

CDR3 DNA: TGTGTGGCGGGGAACACTGAAGCTTTCTTT
CDR3 protein: CVAGNTEAFF
V gene: TRBV29-1
clone size: .
CDR3 length: 10
J gene: TRBJ1-1
D gene: .

CDR3 DNA: TGTGCCAGCAGCTTAGTTACCTACGAGCAGTACTTC
CDR3 protein: CASSLVTYEQYF
V gene: TRBV7-2
clone size: .
CDR3 length: 12
J gene: TRBJ2-7
D gene: .

CDR3 DNA: TGTGCCAGCAGGCTAGCGGGGAAAAGCTCCTACGAGCAGTACTTC
CDR3 protein: CASRLAGKSSYEQYF
V gene: TRBV7-8
clone size: .
CDR3 length: 15
J gene: TRBJ2-7
D gene: TRBD2

CDR3 DNA: TGTGCCAGCAGCCTAGTTCCGGCGGACGAGCAGTACTTC
CDR3 protein: CASSLVPADEQYF
V gene: TRBV7-2
clone size: once
CDR3 length: 13
J gene: TRBJ2-7
D gene: .

CDR3 DNA: TGTGCCAGCAGTTACGCCGGGGTGGGGGGTCTCGAGCAGTACTTC
CDR3 protein: CASSYAGVGGLEQYF
V gene: TRBV6-5
clone size: .
CDR3 length: 15
J gene: TRBJ2-7
D gene: .

CDR3 DNA: TGTGCCAGCAGTTACTCTTCTGACGGATATAATTCACCCCTCCACTTT
CDR3 protein: CASSYSSDGYNSPLHF
V gene: TRBV6-5
clone size: .
CDR3 length: 16
J gene: TRBJ1-6
D gene: .

CDR3 DNA: TGCAGTGCTATAGCGGGATACGAGCAGTACTTC
CDR3 protein: CSAIAGYEQYF
V gene: TRBV20-1
clone size: once
CDR3 length: 11
J gene: TRBJ2-7
D gene: TRBD2

CDR3 DNA: TGTGCCAGCAGTTCCCGGGACAGGGCCAACTATGGCTACACCTTC
CDR3 protein: CASSSRDRANYGYTF
V gene: TRBV28
clone size: .
CDR3 length: 15
J gene: TRBJ1-2
D gene: TRBD1

CDR3 DNA: TGTGCCAGCAGTTTAGGTGCAGGAAGCAATCAGCCCCAGCATTTT
CDR3 protein: CASSLGAGSNQPQHF
V gene: TRBV27
clone size: .
CDR3 length: 15
J gene: TRBJ1-5
D gene: .

CDR3 DNA: TGTGCCATCAGTGAAACCCTAGCGGGGGCGAACACCGGGGAGCTGTTTTTT
CDR3 protein: CAISETLAGANTGELFF
V gene: TRBV10-3
clone size: .
CDR3 length: 17
J gene: TRBJ2-2
D gene: TRBD2

CDR3 DNA: TGTGCCAGCAAGTACCAAGAGACCCAGTACTTC
CDR3 protein: CASKYQETQYF
V gene: TRBV2
clone size: few
CDR3 length: 11
J gene: TRBJ2-5
D gene: .

CDR3 DNA: TGTGCCAGCGAACAAAGGGCGACAGATACGCAGTATTTT
CDR3 protein: CASEQRATDTQYF
V gene: TRBV3-1/TRBV3-2
clone size: .
CDR3 length: 13
J gene: TRBJ2-3
D gene: .

CDR3 DNA: TGCGCCAGCACCCCAAGCCGGAGCGAGACCCAGTACTTC
CDR3 protein: CASTPSRSETQYF
V gene: TRBV10-2
clone size: .
CDR3 length: 13
J gene: TRBJ2-5
D gene: .

CDR3 DNA: TGTGCCAGCAGCTCCCAGAGGGGAAGCGGTTCACCCCTCCACTTT
CDR3 protein: CASSSQRGSGSPLHF
V gene: TRBV5-5
clone size: few
CDR3 length: 15
J gene: TRBJ1-6
D gene: .

CDR3 DNA: TGTGCCAGCAGCTTCCAGGGGTGGCAAGAGACCCAGTACTTC
CDR3 protein: CASSFQGWQETQYF
V gene: TRBV21-1
clone size: once
CDR3 length: 14
J gene: TRBJ2-5
D gene: .

CDR3 DNA: TGCGCCAGCAGTGAATACAATGAGCAGTTCTTC
CDR3 protein: CASSEYNEQFF
V gene: TRBV10-2
clone size: .
CDR3 length: 11
J gene: TRBJ2-1
D gene: .

CDR3 DNA: TGTGCCAGCAGTTTTCGGGACAATTATCAAGAGACCCAGTACTTC
CDR3 protein: CASSFRDNYQETQYF
V gene: TRBV27
clone size: .
CDR3 length: 15
J gene: TRBJ2-5
D gene: .

CDR3 DNA: TGTGCCAGCAGTTTATGGGGGGGGAATAGCAATCAGCCCCAGCATTTT
CDR3 protein: CASSLWGGNSNQPQHF
V gene: TRBV27
clone size: .
CDR3 length: 16
J gene: TRBJ1-5
D gene: .

CDR3 DNA: TGTGCTAGTGGTTGGGGGGGTAACACTGAAGCTTTCTTT
CDR3 protein: CASGWGGNTEAFF
V gene: TRBV12-5
clone size: few
CDR3 length: 13
J gene: TRBJ1-1
D gene: .

CDR3 DNA: TGCGCCAGCAGATACGACAGGGAAAACATTCAGTACTTC
CDR3 protein: CASRYDRENIQYF
V gene: TRBV5-1
clone size: .
CDR3 length: 13
J gene: TRBJ2-4
D gene: TRBD1

CDR3 DNA: TGTGCCAGCAGCTTGAACTTGGACAGGGCCAGTGAGGCTTTCTTT
CDR3 protein: CASSLNLDRASEAFF
V gene: TRBV5-4
clone size: .
CDR3 length: 15
J gene: TRBJ1-1
D gene: TRBD1

CDR3 DNA: TGTGCCAGCAGACCCTACTCCGGGACTAGCGGGGAGAGCTCCTACGAGCAGTACTTC
CDR3 protein: CASRPYSGTSGESSYEQYF
V gene: TRBV27
clone size: .
CDR3 length: 19
J gene: TRBJ2-7
D gene: TRBD2

CDR3 DNA: TGTGCCAGCAGTTTTGGTTCACTGAGGAATTCACCCCTCCACTTT
CDR3 protein: CASSFGSLRNSPLHF
V gene: TRBV27
clone size: .
CDR3 length: 15
J gene: TRBJ1-6
D gene: .

CDR3 DNA: TGCGCCAGCAGCTTGGGACGGTCTCAGTTCTTC
CDR3 protein: CASSLGRSQFF
V gene: TRBV5-1
clone size: .
CDR3 length: 11
J gene: TRBJ2-1
D gene: .

CDR3 DNA: TGTGCCAGCAGCGAAGGAGTAGCCGCAACCTACGAGCAGTACTTC
CDR3 protein: CASSEGVAATYEQYF
V gene: TRBV11-3
clone size: .
CDR3 length: 15
J gene: TRBJ2-7
D gene: .

CDR3 DNA: TGTGCCAGCAGTTACTCTGGGGGAAGTTCACCCCTCCACTTT
CDR3 protein: CASSYSGGSSPLHF
V gene: TRBV6-5
clone size: .
CDR3 length: 14
J gene: TRBJ1-6
D gene: .

CDR3 DNA: TGTGCCATCACCTCCGGGGCGAACACTGAAGCTTTCTTT
CDR3 protein: CAITSGANTEAFF
V gene: TRBV10-3
clone size: .
CDR3 length: 13
J gene: TRBJ1-1
D gene: .

CDR3 DNA: TGTGCCAGCAGCCCCCGCGGGGGCACCTACAATGAGCAGTTCTTC
CDR3 protein: CASSPRGGTYNEQFF
V gene: TRBV7-2
clone size: .
CDR3 length: 15
J gene: TRBJ2-1
D gene: .

CDR3 DNA: TGTGCCAGCAGTGGACAGGGGGCGAACTATGGCTACACCTTC
CDR3 protein: CASSGQGANYGYTF
V gene: TRBV2
clone size: .
CDR3 length: 14
J gene: TRBJ1-2
D gene: TRBD1

CDR3 DNA: TGTGCCAGCAGCCAAATGACCGTTAATGAGCAGTTCTTC
CDR3 protein: CASSQMTVNEQFF
V gene: TRBV3-1/TRBV3-2
clone size: .
CDR3 length: 13
J gene: TRBJ2-1
D gene: .

CDR3 DNA: TGTGCCAGCAGTTTATGGGGACAGAACACTGAAGCTTTCTTT
CDR3 protein: CASSLWGQNTEAFF
V gene: TRBV27
clone size: .
CDR3 length: 14
J gene: TRBJ1-1
D gene: .

CDR3 DNA: TGTGCCAGTAGACCCGGGACAGGGATGAACACCATATATTTT
CDR3 protein: CASRPGTGMNTIYF
V gene: TRBV19
clone size: few
CDR3 length: 14
J gene: TRBJ1-3
D gene: TRBD1

CDR3 DNA: TGTGCCAGCAGCGCTCCCCTTAGGCGGGAGAAAACCGGGGAGCTGTTTTTT
CDR3 protein: CASSAPLRREKTGELFF
V gene: TRBV7-9
clone size: few
CDR3 length: 17
J gene: TRBJ2-2
D gene: TRBD2

CDR3 DNA: TGTGCCTGGGGGACCGCCCTCTACGAGCAGTACTTC
CDR3 protein: CAWGTALYEQYF
V gene: TRBV30
clone size: few
CDR3 length: 12
J gene: TRBJ2-7
D gene: .

CDR3 DNA: TGCGCCTCCCGGGATGTGAGCTCCTACAATGAGCAGTTCTTC
CDR3 protein: CASRDVSSYNEQFF
V gene: TRBV5-1
clone size: .
CDR3 length: 14
J gene: TRBJ2-1
D gene: .